This T cell receptor (beta chain) was recorded in a study of blood T cell repertoires in COVID-19 (dated by TCRdb to 2019 to 2021). With regard to the full study: Samples from collaborators originated in the United States, Italy and Spain and spanned both the acute and convalescent phases of COVID-19. Where available, HLA class I and class II types were taken from metadata supplied by the sample provider and were not determined by assay-based typing. Deeply sampled blood TCRbeta repertoires from subjects exposed to, actively infected with, or recovered from COVID-19 were included in the dataset. The repertoires were made available in a free public database intended to serve as a resource for research on the immune response to SARS-CoV-2. Nearly every sample came with metadata listing a de-identified subject ID, COVID-19 status, age in years and sex. The samples were drawn from the first 160 participants of the ongoing ImmuneRACE study and from 1,200 or so subjects provided by 6 global collaborators. The material from the prospective study consisted of cDNA or gDNA derived from T cells, B-cell-depleted T cells, or PBMCs. Study-wide conclusions, independent of this receptor: Clinical and demographic metadata were provided uncurated, with the amount varying by source and participant.

Whole blood was collected in K2EDTA tubes by collaborating institutions according to the institutions' own protocols. For TCRbeta analysis, collaborators shipped samples as frozen whole blood, isolated PBMCs, or DNA extracted from either of those sample types. As concerns this clone: Its binding antigen is unknown. Base qualities are missing; no much larger clone stands one base away.

The germline V gene supplies CDR1 MNHEY and CDR2 SVGEGT. Relative to germline, V is 0 bases shorter and J is 4 bases shorter, with 13 bases between their ends. Its CDR3 holds 16 amino acids, cysteine through phenylalanine. CDR3 DNA only is kept here, 48 bases in frame from base 1. TCRbeta CDR3 regions were amplified from genomic DNA by means of the immunoSEQ Assay, a bias-controlled multiplex PCR. Processing in the source paper ran as follows. The number of nucleated cells in each sample was estimated by amplification of reference gene primers within the assay. To quantify the absolute abundance of each unique TCRbeta CDR3 rearrangement, sequence reads were collapsed and filtered. For each sample, productive Simpson clonality was calculated as the square root of Simpson's diversity index across productive rearrangements. Not all clones reach the TCRdb copy of this immuneACCESS table, which keeps in-frame sequences only. Checked studies attribute under half of the gap to unresolved V genes and leave the rest unexplained. That table gives V, J and clone size, and the DNA gave D and trimming. The sample records tens of thousands of clones, approximately 79% of which are singletons. The biggest ten clones account for approximately 25% of the sample.

Sequenced material: peripheral blood. This clonotype was sampled from a man between 60 and 75 years old with active or convalescent COVID-19. The chain was built from TRBV6-2 or TRBV6-3 and TRBJ1-3; TRBD1 is a weak D gene call, 5 bases matching. The sequenced DNA: TGTGCCAGCAGTTACTCGACGGGGGACTACGGAAACACCATATATTTT. Its translation is CASSYSTGDYGNTIYF.